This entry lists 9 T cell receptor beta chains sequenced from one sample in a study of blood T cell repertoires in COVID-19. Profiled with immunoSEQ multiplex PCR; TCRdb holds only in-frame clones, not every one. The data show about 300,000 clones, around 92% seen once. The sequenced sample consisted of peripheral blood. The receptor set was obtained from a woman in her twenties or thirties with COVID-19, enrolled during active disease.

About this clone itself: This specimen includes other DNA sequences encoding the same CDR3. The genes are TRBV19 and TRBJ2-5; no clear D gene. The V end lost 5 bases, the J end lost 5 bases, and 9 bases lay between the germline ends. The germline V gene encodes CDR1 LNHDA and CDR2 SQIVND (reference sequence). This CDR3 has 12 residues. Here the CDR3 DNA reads TGTGCCAGTAGTGCTCCCGGGGAGACCCAGTACTTC. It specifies CASSAPGETQYF.

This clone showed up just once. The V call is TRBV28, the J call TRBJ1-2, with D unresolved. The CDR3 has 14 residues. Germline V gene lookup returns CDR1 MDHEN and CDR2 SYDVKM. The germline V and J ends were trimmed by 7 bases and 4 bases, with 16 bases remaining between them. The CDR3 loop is CASNFLRGGYGYTF. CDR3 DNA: TGTGCCAGCAATTTCCTCCGCGGCGGCTATGGCTACACCTTC.

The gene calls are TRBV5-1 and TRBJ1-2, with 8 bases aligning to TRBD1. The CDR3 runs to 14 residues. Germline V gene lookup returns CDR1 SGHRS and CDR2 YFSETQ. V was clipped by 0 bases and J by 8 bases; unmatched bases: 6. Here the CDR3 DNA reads TGCGCCAGCAGCTTGGAGGGCAGGGGGCGAGGCTACACCTTC. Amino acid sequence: CASSLEGRGRGYTF.

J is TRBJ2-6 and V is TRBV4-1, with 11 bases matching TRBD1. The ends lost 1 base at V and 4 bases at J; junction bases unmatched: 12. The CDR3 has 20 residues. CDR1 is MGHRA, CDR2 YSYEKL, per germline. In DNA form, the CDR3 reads TGCGCCAGCAGCCAAGGAGGGCTCGGGACAGGGGGTCTCGGGGCCAACGTCCTGACTTTC. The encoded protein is CASSQGGLGTGGLGANVLTF.

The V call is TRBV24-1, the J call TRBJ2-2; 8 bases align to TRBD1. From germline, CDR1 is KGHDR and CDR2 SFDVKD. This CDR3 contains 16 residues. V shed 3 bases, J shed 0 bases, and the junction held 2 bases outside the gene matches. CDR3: CATSDPGGANTGELFF. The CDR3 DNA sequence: TGTGCCACCAGTGATCCAGGGGGCGCGAACACCGGGGAGCTGTTTTTT.

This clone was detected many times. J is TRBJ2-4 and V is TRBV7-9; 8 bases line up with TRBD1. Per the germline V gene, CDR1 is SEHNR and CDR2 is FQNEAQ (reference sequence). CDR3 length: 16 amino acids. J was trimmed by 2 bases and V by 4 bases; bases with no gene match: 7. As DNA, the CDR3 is TGTGCCAGCAGCTCTGCTGGACAGGGAACCAAAAACATTCAGTACTTC. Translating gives CASSSAGQGTKNIQYF.

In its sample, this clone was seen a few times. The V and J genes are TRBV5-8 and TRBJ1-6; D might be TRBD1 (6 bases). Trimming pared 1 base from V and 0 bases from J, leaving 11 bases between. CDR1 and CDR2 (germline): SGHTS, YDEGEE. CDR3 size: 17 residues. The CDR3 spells CASSLLGARSYNSPLHF. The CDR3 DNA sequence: TGTGCCAGCAGCTTGTTGGGGGCGCGCTCCTATAATTCACCCCTCCACTTT.

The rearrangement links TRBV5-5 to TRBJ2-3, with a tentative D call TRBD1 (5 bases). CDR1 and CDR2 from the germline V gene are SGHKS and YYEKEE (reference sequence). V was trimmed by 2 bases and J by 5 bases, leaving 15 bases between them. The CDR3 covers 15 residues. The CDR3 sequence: CASSFAQSRVDTQYF. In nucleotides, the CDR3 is TGTGCCAGCAGCTTTGCACAGAGCAGGGTAGATACGCAGTATTTT. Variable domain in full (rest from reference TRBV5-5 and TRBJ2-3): DAGVTQSPTHLIKTRGQQVTLRCSPISGHKSVSWYQQVLGQGPQFIFQYYEKEERGRGNFPDRFSARQFPNYSSELNVNALLLGDSALYLCASSFAQSRVDTQYFGPGTRLTVL.

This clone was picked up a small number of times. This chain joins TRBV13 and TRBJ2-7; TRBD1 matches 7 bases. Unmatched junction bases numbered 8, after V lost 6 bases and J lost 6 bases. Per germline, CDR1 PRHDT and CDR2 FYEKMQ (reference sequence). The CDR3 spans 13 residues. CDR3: CASSSQGFGEQYV. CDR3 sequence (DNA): TGTGCCAGCAGTTCACAGGGGTTTGGCGAGCAGTACGTC.